Sequencing of this T cell receptor (beta chain) was carried out in a study of cytomegalovirus exposure and HLA in healthy donors. About the research overall: Researchers previously reported finding 100 million or so unique TCR beta sequences from approximately 190 million T cells. Findings of the study overall: Earlier analysis looked at TCR beta V segments, and most were productive about 87% or about 30% of the time. The study designated about 160 TCR beta chains cytomegalovirus-associated.

Comment on this clone: Its target is not known.

V lost 1 base and J lost 8; bases outside the gene matches: 12. The CDR3 sequence is 17 residues long. The V gene's germline CDR1 is SGDLS and CDR2 YYNGEE. The PCR had 60 Vbeta and 13 Jbeta primers. Using immunoSEQ multiplex PCR, the repertoire was profiled, and TCRdb retains in-frame clones only, with some absent. Here the sample spans under 130,000 clones, about 70% being singletons. What was sequenced was PBMCs. This sequence originates from a man between 25 and 39 years old in good health and CMV-seronegative. V is TRBV9 and J is TRBJ2-1, with TRBD2 matching over 10 bases. CDR3 residues: CASSVKREGEGGHEQFF. The CDR3 DNA sequence: TGTGCCAGCAGCGTAAAGCGGGAGGGAGAGGGCGGACATGAGCAGTTCTTC.